This T cell receptor (beta chain) was retrieved from a study of blood T cells in healthy people across ages. With a J-beta primer mix and a sample-barcoded 5' primer, a second PCR ran about 6 to 11 cycles. TCRdb re-called the 5' RACE reads through MiXCR, storing one row per CDR3 protein. The sample has over 1,500,000 distinct CDR3 sequences, 40% to 55% seen once; the top ten hold around 2.1%. This CDR3 region has 13 residues. Between the trimmed V and J ends, which lost 0 bases and 3 bases, there was a span of 8 bases. CDR1 DFQATT and CDR2 SNEGSKA come from the germline V gene (reference sequence). The chain combines TRBV20-1 with TRBJ2-5, with D uncertain. This TCR was sampled from a woman in her thirties or forties in good health. The source material was blood. The CDR3 DNA is TGCAGTGCTAGAGAAGGCGCAGAAGAGACCCAGTACTTC. Encoded protein: CSAREGAEETQYF.